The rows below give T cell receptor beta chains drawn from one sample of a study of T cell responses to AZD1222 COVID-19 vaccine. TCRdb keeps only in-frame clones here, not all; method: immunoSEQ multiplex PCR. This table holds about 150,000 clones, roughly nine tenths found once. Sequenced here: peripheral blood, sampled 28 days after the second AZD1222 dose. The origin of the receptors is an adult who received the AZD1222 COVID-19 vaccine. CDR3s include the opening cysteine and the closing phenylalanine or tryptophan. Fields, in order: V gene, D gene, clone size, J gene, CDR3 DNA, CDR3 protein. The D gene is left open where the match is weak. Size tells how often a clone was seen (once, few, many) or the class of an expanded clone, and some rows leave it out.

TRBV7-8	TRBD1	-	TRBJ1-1	TGTGCCAGCAGCGATCCGCCACAGGGGCGTGAAGCTTTCTTT	CASSDPPQGREAFF
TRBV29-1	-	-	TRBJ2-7	TGCAGCGTTATCCGGGGATCCTCCGGCGAGCAGTACTTC	CSVIRGSSGEQYF
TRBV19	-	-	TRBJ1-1	TGTGCCAGTAGTATCGGACGGAACACTGAAGCTTTCTTT	CASSIGRNTEAFF
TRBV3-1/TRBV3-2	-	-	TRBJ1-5	TGTGCCAGCAGCCAAGCACCTGGGGTCAAAGGTCAGCCCCAGCATTTT	CASSQAPGVKGQPQHF
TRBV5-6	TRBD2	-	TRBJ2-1	TGTGCCAGCAGCTGGGGGACTAGCGAATACAATGAGCAGTTCTTC	CASSWGTSEYNEQFF
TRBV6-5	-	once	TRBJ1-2	TGTGCCAGCGCCCGGACGGCTTACTATGGCTACACCTTC	CASARTAYYGYTF
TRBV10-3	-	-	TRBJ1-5	TGTGCCATCAGTGAAGGGGGATTTGATCAGCCCCAGCATTTT	CAISEGGFDQPQHF
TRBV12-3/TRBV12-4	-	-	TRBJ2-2	TGTGCCAGCAGTTTTCACACCGGGGAGCTGTTTTTT	CASSFHTGELFF
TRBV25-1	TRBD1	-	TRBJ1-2	TGTGCCAGCAGACAGACAGGGGCGTCTGGCTACACCTTC	CASRQTGASGYTF
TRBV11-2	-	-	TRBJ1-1	TGTGCCAGCAGCTTAATGGACACTGAAGCTTTCTTT	CASSLMDTEAFF
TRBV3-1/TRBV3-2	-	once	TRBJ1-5	TGTGCCAGCAGCCAGACAGACGGGTATCAGCCCCAGCATTTT	CASSQTDGYQPQHF
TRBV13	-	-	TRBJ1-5	TGTGCCAGCAGCCTCAGGGCGAGCAATCAGCCCCAGCATTTT	CASSLRASNQPQHF
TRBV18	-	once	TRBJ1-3	TGTGCCAGCTCACCGGGAGGCACGACCTCTGGAAACACCATATATTTT	CASSPGGTTSGNTIYF
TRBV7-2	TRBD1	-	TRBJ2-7	TGTGCCAGCAGCTCTAACCGGGACAGAACCTACGAGCAGTACTTC	CASSSNRDRTYEQYF
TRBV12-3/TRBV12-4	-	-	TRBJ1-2	TGTGCCAGCAGTTTAGGTTTCGGCTACACCTTC	CASSLGFGYTF
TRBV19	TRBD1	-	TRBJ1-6	TGTGCCAGTAGCCTAATCCGGGACAGGTGGGATTCACCCCTCCACTTT	CASSLIRDRWDSPLHF
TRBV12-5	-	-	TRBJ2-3	TGTGCTAGTGGTTTGGGCAGGTATAGCACAGATACGCAGTATTTT	CASGLGRYSTDTQYF
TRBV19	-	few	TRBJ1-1	TGTGCCAGTAGTACCTACACTGAAGCTTTCTTT	CASSTYTEAFF
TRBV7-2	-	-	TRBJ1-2	TGTGCCAGCAGCTTAGACCGGACGCGCTCTTATGGCTACACCTTC	CASSLDRTRSYGYTF
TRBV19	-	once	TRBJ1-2	TGTGCCAGTAGTATATCGAGGACCGATGGCTACACCTTC	CASSISRTDGYTF